This is a list of T cell receptor beta chains from one sample in a study of cytomegalovirus exposure and HLA in healthy donors. Profiled with immunoSEQ multiplex PCR; TCRdb holds only in-frame clones, not every one. This sample has about 140,000 clones, with roughly 87% found just once. The sequenced sample consisted of PBMCs. Every receptor here comes from a man between 18 and 35 years old in good health and CMV-seropositive. Each CDR3 is given with its conserved first and last residue. Each record gives: V gene, J gene, D gene, clone size, CDR3 protein, CDR3 DNA. D genes are given only for firm matches. The listing skips clone size in some rows; elsewhere it reads once, few, many or a size class.

v_call: TRBV15
j_call: TRBJ1-5
d_call: TRBD1
clone_size: .
cdr3_aa: CATSARTGFYQPQHF
cdr3_nt: TGTGCCACCAGCGCCCGGACAGGGTTTTATCAGCCCCAGCATTTT

v_call: TRBV28
j_call: TRBJ1-1
d_call: TRBD1
clone_size: .
cdr3_aa: CASFSTGDTEAFF
cdr3_nt: TGTGCCAGCTTCTCGACAGGGGACACTGAAGCTTTCTTT

v_call: TRBV30
j_call: TRBJ2-7
d_call: .
clone_size: .
cdr3_aa: CAWRVGHTYEQYF
cdr3_nt: TGTGCCTGGAGAGTGGGACACACCTACGAGCAGTACTTC

v_call: TRBV11-2
j_call: TRBJ2-7
d_call: TRBD1
clone_size: few
cdr3_aa: CASSMGQGAIEYF
cdr3_nt: TGTGCCAGCAGCATGGGACAGGGGGCGATCGAGTACTTC

v_call: TRBV18
j_call: TRBJ2-6
d_call: .
clone_size: .
cdr3_aa: CASSPRTTHNSGANVLTF
cdr3_nt: TGTGCCAGCTCACCCAGGACTACCCATAACTCTGGGGCCAACGTCCTGACTTTC

v_call: TRBV7-9
j_call: TRBJ1-5
d_call: TRBD1
clone_size: once
cdr3_aa: CASSSGTGYNQPQHF
cdr3_nt: TGTGCCAGCAGCTCTGGGACAGGGTACAATCAGCCCCAGCATTTT

v_call: TRBV14
j_call: TRBJ2-1
d_call: TRBD2
clone_size: .
cdr3_aa: CASGLAGGYEQFF
cdr3_nt: TGTGCCAGCGGACTAGCGGGAGGGTATGAGCAGTTCTTC

v_call: TRBV7-6
j_call: TRBJ1-2
d_call: TRBD1
clone_size: .
cdr3_aa: CASSQTGAGGYTF
cdr3_nt: TGTGCCAGCAGCCAGACAGGGGCTGGTGGCTACACCTTC

v_call: TRBV28
j_call: TRBJ2-7
d_call: .
clone_size: .
cdr3_aa: CASSPLYEQYF
cdr3_nt: TGTGCCAGCAGCCCCTTATACGAGCAGTACTTC

v_call: TRBV19
j_call: TRBJ2-7
d_call: .
clone_size: .
cdr3_aa: CASSIAAGSEIYEQYF
cdr3_nt: TGTGCCAGTAGTATAGCCGCCGGGTCCGAGATTTACGAGCAGTACTTC

v_call: TRBV10-1
j_call: TRBJ2-7
d_call: .
clone_size: .
cdr3_aa: CASSQGDYEQYF
cdr3_nt: TGCGCCAGCAGCCAGGGCGACTACGAGCAGTACTTC

v_call: TRBV4-1
j_call: TRBJ2-5
d_call: .
clone_size: .
cdr3_aa: CASSQVANYQETQYF
cdr3_nt: TGCGCCAGCAGCCAAGTCGCGAATTATCAAGAGACCCAGTACTTC

v_call: TRBV7-3
j_call: TRBJ2-1
d_call: .
clone_size: .
cdr3_aa: CASSLGPGGNEQFF
cdr3_nt: TGTGCCAGCAGCTTAGGTCCCGGAGGCAATGAGCAGTTCTTC

v_call: TRBV19
j_call: TRBJ2-6
d_call: .
clone_size: .
cdr3_aa: CASTKRTAVSGANVLTF
cdr3_nt: TGTGCCAGTACCAAGAGGACAGCAGTCTCTGGGGCCAACGTCCTGACTTTC

v_call: TRBV9
j_call: TRBJ1-2
d_call: TRBD1
clone_size: .
cdr3_aa: CASSATGGRQYGYTF
cdr3_nt: TGTGCCAGCAGCGCGACAGGGGGCCGGCAATATGGCTACACCTTC

v_call: TRBV5-6
j_call: TRBJ2-1
d_call: TRBD1
clone_size: .
cdr3_aa: CASSLTGTGVPFF
cdr3_nt: TGTGCCAGCAGCTTAACCGGGACAGGGGTCCCGTTCTTC

v_call: TRBV27
j_call: TRBJ1-1
d_call: TRBD1
clone_size: .
cdr3_aa: CASSPRQGDCDTEAFF
cdr3_nt: TGTGCCAGCAGTCCCAGACAGGGGGATTGCGACACTGAAGCTTTCTTT

v_call: TRBV5-1
j_call: TRBJ2-3
d_call: TRBD1
clone_size: .
cdr3_aa: CASSSTGDRTDTQYF
cdr3_nt: TGCGCCAGCAGCTCGACAGGGGATCGGACAGATACGCAGTATTTT

v_call: TRBV4-1
j_call: TRBJ2-6
d_call: .
clone_size: .
cdr3_aa: CASSPSPGAGANVLTF
cdr3_nt: TGCGCCAGCAGCCCAAGCCCCGGGGCTGGGGCCAACGTCCTGACTTTC

v_call: TRBV5-4
j_call: TRBJ1-1
d_call: .
clone_size: .
cdr3_aa: CASSLTSATEAFF
cdr3_nt: TGTGCCAGCAGCTTGACATCTGCCACTGAAGCTTTCTTT

v_call: TRBV7-2
j_call: TRBJ2-3
d_call: .
clone_size: .
cdr3_aa: CASSLPGGYTDTQYF
cdr3_nt: TGTGCCAGCAGCTTACCAGGGGGGTACACAGATACGCAGTATTTT

v_call: TRBV7-8
j_call: TRBJ1-5
d_call: .
clone_size: .
cdr3_aa: CASSSDRTSNQPQHF
cdr3_nt: TGTGCCAGCAGCTCTGACAGAACTAGCAATCAGCCCCAGCATTTT

v_call: TRBV7-6
j_call: TRBJ1-5
d_call: .
clone_size: .
cdr3_aa: CASSLSGPNQPQHF
cdr3_nt: TGTGCCAGCAGCTTAAGCGGCCCCAATCAGCCCCAGCATTTT

v_call: TRBV4-1
j_call: TRBJ2-7
d_call: .
clone_size: .
cdr3_aa: CASSQDPVTVAQQYF
cdr3_nt: TGCGCCAGCAGCCAAGACCCCGTGACAGTGGCGCAACAGTACTTC